These 3 T cell receptor beta chains were sequenced from one sample in a study of blood T cell repertoires in COVID-19. Produced via immunoSEQ multiplex PCR; TCRdb's table is partial and in-frame only. Of roughly 2,500 clones listed, roughly 90% are singletons. Sequenced input: peripheral blood. The receptors come from a man between 65 and 85 years old with active COVID-19.

The chain combines TRBV19 with TRBJ2-1, with a tentative D call TRBD2 (5 bases). CDR1 and CDR2 from the germline V gene are LNHDA and SQIVND (reference sequence). This CDR3 has 14 amino acids. Trimming took 5 bases from V and 8 from J, leaving 16 bases between them. The CDR3 protein is CASSLPGSGDEQFF. The CDR3 nucleotides are TGTGCCAGTAGTCTGCCGGGATCTGGTGATGAGCAGTTCTTC.

Worth noting for this clone: Other DNA sequences within the sample encode an identical CDR3. The genes are TRBV7-9 and TRBJ1-5, with no clear D. Trimming left V 1 base short and J 4 bases short, with 5 bases between. Germline V CDR1 and CDR2: SEHNR, FQNEAQ (reference sequence). The CDR3 is made up of 13 amino acids. CDR3 bases: TGTGCCAGCAGCTTAGATGAGAATCAGCCCCAGCATTTT. Protein product: CASSLDENQPQHF.

This clone was found a few times. The rearrangement uses TRBV27 and TRBJ1-5; 8 bases are shared with TRBD1. CDR3 length: 14 residues. CDR1 is MNHEY, CDR2 SMNVEV, per germline (reference sequence). CDR3 bases: TGTGCTATTTCCGACAGGGGCCCTAATCAGCCCCAGCATTTT. Protein: CAISDRGPNQPQHF.